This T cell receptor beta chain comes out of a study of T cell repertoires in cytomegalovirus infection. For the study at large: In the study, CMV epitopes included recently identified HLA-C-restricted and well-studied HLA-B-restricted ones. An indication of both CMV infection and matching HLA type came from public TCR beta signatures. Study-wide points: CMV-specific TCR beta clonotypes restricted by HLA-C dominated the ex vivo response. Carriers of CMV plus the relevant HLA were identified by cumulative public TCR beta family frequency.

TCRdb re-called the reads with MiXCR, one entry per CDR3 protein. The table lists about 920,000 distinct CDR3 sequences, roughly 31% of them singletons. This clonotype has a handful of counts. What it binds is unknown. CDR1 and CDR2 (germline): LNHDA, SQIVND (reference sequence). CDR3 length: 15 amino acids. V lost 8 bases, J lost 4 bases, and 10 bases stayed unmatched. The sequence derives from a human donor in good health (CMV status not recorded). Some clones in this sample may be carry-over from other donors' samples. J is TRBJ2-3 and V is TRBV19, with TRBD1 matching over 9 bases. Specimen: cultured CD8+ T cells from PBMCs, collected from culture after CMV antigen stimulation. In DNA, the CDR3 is TGTGCCAGTGGATCGACAGGGGGAGTTCCAGATACGCAGTATTTT. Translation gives CASGSTGGVPDTQYF.